This T cell receptor beta chain was sequenced in a study of Tregs in tolerant kidney transplant recipients. Data came from immunoSEQ multiplex PCR; TCRdb stores just in-frame clones and leaves some out. The sample contains about 110,000 clones, about 90% of which appear only once. Trimming took off 4 bases at V and 8 bases at J, with 17 bases between the two ends. This CDR3 region has 15 residues. Germline loops: CDR1 SNHLY, CDR2 FYNNEI. Unstimulated Tregs (CD4+CD25+CD127-) and CD4+CD25- non-Tregs were sorted from PBMCs. As regards this clone: No antigen is known for it.

Study-level points and caveats: Activated donor B cell expansion appeared to reveal the most relevant donor-specific TCRbeta repertoire.

V gene TRBV2 combines with J gene TRBJ1-4, with D possibly being TRBD1 (5 bases). Material: CD4+ T cells from blood, obtained before the transplant. The receptor's source is a human donor who received a combined kidney and bone marrow transplant. The CDR3 DNA follows: TGTGCCAGCAGTGCCCTCCGGGAGGGGACGGAAAAACTGTTTTTT. Its protein product is CASSALREGTEKLFF. Looking up the rest from reference TRBV2 and TRBJ1-4 gives the full variable domain: EPEVTQTPSHQVTQMGQEVILRCVPISNHLYFYWYRQILGQKVEFLVSFYNNEISEKSEIFDDQFSVERPDGSNFTLKIRSTKLEDSAMYFCASSALREGTEKLFFGSGTQLSVL.